These 28 T cell receptor beta chains share one sample of origin, sequenced in a study of CXCR3-negative and CXCR3-positive naive CD8 T cells. Overall study findings and caveats: Naive cells that were CXCR3-positive had more hydrophobic TRB CDR3s (compared with CXCR3-negative naive cells).

These receptors have no known antigen. The TRB cDNA libraries were prepared by 5' RACE with UMI labels. One entry per CDR3 protein, without DNA, is what TCRdb gives after re-calling the 5' RACE reads. The sample's table shows roughly 120,000 distinct CDR3 sequences. Material for sequencing was naive CXCR3+ CD8+ T cells from blood. The subset: CD45RO-CCR7+CD27+CD95- naive CD8+ T cells expressing CXCR3 (TNR3+). Receptors originate from a human donor in good health. Some clones in this sample may be carry-over from other donors' samples.

The chain uses TRBV1 and TRBJ2-6; lacking DNA, the TRBD1 call made by TCRdb goes unchecked. TRBV1 is shown as a pseudogene. The CDR3 is made up of 17 amino acids. The chain's CDR3 is CTRCVCHRTAGANVLTF.

This rearrangement joins TRBV29-1 to TRBJ2-1; TCRdb selects TRBD2, and the lack of DNA leaves this call unchecked. Germline CDR1 and CDR2: SQVTM and ANQGSEA. The CDR3 loop spans 15 amino acids. The CDR3 sequence is CSVGGTHTSYNEQFF.

The CDR3 here is CASSLDSQVSEQYF. The chain has TRBV7-9 and TRBJ2-7; checking the TCRdb D call of TRBD1 is not possible without DNA. The CDR3 runs 14 residues. Germline CDR1 and CDR2: SEHNR and FQNEAQ (reference sequence).

The chain couples TRBV29-1 to TRBJ1-4; TCRdb names TRBD1, which stays unverified in the absence of DNA. This CDR3 is built from 14 residues. Germline V gives CDR1 SQVTM, CDR2 ANQGSEA. The CDR3: CSVEDHDSREKLFF.

V is TRBV5-4 and J is TRBJ2-1; TCRdb's assignment of TRBD1 cannot be checked, as there is no DNA. The germline gives CDR1 SGHNT, CDR2 YYREEE (reference sequence). CDR3 length: 20 residues. The CDR3 spells CASSLAPGGVTPDGDNEQFF.

The chain combines TRBV7-6 with TRBJ2-1; TCRdb lists TRBD2, though no DNA is available to test this call. CDR1 and CDR2 (germline): SGHVS, FNYEAQ. The CDR3 length is 18 residues. The CDR3 loop is CASSLGLAGGWSYNEQFF.

The chain carries TRBV7-6 and TRBJ1-3. Germline-derived CDR1 and CDR2 are SGHVS and FNYEAQ. CDR3 length: 15 residues. CDR3 sequence reads: CASSPTTSSGNTIYF.

The V gene is TRBV13, the J gene TRBJ2-1; the D call from TCRdb, TRBD2, cannot be confirmed without DNA. Germline CDR1 reads PRHDT; CDR2 reads FYEKMQ (reference sequence). CDR3 length: 18 amino acids. CDR3 sequence: CASSLIGERRENYNEQFF. The variable domain in full, with the rest retrieved from reference TRBV13 and TRBJ2-1, is AAGVIQSPRHLIKEKRETATLKCYPIPRHDTVYWYQQGPGQDPQFLISFYEKMQSDKGSIPDRFSAQQFSDYHSELNMSSLELGDSALYFCASSLIGERRENYNEQFFGPGTRLTVL.

V and J are TRBV5-1 and TRBJ2-5; lacking DNA, the TRBD1 call made by TCRdb goes unchecked. Germline-derived CDR1 and CDR2 are SGHRS and YFSETQ. This CDR3 spans 17 amino acids. CDR3 sequence: CASSNPSEQAAQETQYF.

The chain joins TRBV20-1 to TRBJ2-7; no DNA is available, so the TRBD1 call from TCRdb remains unchecked. This CDR3 has 16 residues. The V gene's germline CDR1 is DFQATT and CDR2 SNEGSKA (reference sequence). CDR3 amino acids: CSARGSPQGALYEQYF.

The V and J genes are TRBV7-6 and TRBJ2-7. This CDR3 has 16 amino acids. CDR1 SGHVS and CDR2 FNYEAQ come from the germline V gene. CDR3 amino acids: CASSLESAYSYHEQYF.

The chain is built from TRBV2 and TRBJ2-5; TCRdb designates TRBD2, a call that cannot be tested without DNA. The germline V gene encodes CDR1 SNHLY and CDR2 FYNNEI. The CDR3 extends over 14 amino acids. CDR3 protein: CASNRGGSVETQYF.

V is TRBV29-1 and J is TRBJ1-1. This CDR3 contains 14 residues. From germline, CDR1 is SQVTM and CDR2 ANQGSEA. CDR3: CSVQGAGGHTEAFF.

CDR3 sequence: CASRAPGLVPGEQYF. The J gene is TRBJ2-7, the V gene TRBV2; TCRdb's D gene call, TRBD2, goes unchecked for lack of DNA. CDR1 and CDR2 (germline): SNHLY, FYNNEI. The CDR3 has 15 amino acids.

The chain carries TRBV25-1 and TRBJ2-2; with no DNA, the TCRdb D assignment of TRBD2 cannot be verified. The CDR3 spans 17 residues. Germline assignment: CDR1 MGHDK and CDR2 SYGVNS. CDR3 loop: CASSARLAGENTGELFF. The variable domain in full, with the rest retrieved from reference TRBV25-1 and TRBJ2-2, is EADIYQTPRYLVIGTGKKITLECSQTMGHDKMYWYQQDPGMELHLIHYSYGVNSTEKGDLSSESTVSRIRTEHFPLTLESARPSHTSQYLCASSARLAGENTGELFFGEGSRLTVL.

The V and J genes are TRBV28 and TRBJ2-3; TCRdb reports TRBD2, a call that lacks DNA to check it against. The CDR3 loop spans 15 amino acids. Germline V gene data show CDR1 as MDHEN and CDR2 as SYDVKM. CDR3 sequence: CASSVEGGSTDTQYF.

The chain employs TRBV7-9 and TRBJ1-2; TCRdb names TRBD1, which stays unverified in the absence of DNA. This CDR3 spans 13 amino acids. From germline, CDR1 is SEHNR and CDR2 FQNEAQ (reference sequence). The CDR3 loop is CASSREGAPGYTF.

The chain is built from TRBV21-1 and TRBJ2-7; TCRdb outputs TRBD1, but without DNA this stays unchecked. TRBV21-1 is a documented pseudogene. This CDR3 has 15 residues. The CDR3 loop reads CASPNPGGETHEQYF.

The V and J genes are TRBV9 and TRBJ2-5; as DNA is missing, the TRBD2 call by TCRdb cannot be tested. Germline V gene sequence: CDR1 SGDLS, CDR2 YYNGEE. This CDR3 is 14 amino acids long. This CDR3 is CASSEMGLRETQYF.

This chain joins TRBV13 and TRBJ2-7; TCRdb reports TRBD2, a call that lacks DNA to check it against. The CDR3 loop spans 17 amino acids. The germline CDR1 and CDR2 sequences are PRHDT and FYEKMQ (reference sequence). The CDR3 loop is CASSLSTSGKAFHEQYF.

CDR3 sequence reads: CASSPTPSYLNTEAFF. The chain has TRBV27 and TRBJ1-1. CDR1 and CDR2 (germline): MNHEY, SMNVEV (reference sequence). The CDR3 length is 16 residues.

This sequence joins TRBV7-9 and TRBJ2-1; TCRdb's assignment of TRBD1 cannot be checked, as there is no DNA. This CDR3 comprises 12 residues. CDR1 SEHNR and CDR2 FQNEAQ come from the germline V gene (reference sequence). Here the CDR3 reads CASSPGYNEQFF. Based on the CDR3 plus reference TRBV7-9 and TRBJ2-1, the full variable domain is DTGVSQNPRHKITKRGQNVTFRCDPISEHNRLYWYRQTLGQGPEFLTYFQNEAQLEKSRLLSDRFSAERPKGSFSTLEIQRTEQGDSAMYLCASSPGYNEQFFGPGTRLTVL.

This rearrangement joins TRBV19 to TRBJ2-1; TCRdb gives TRBD1 as the D gene, but with no DNA this cannot be confirmed. The CDR3 totals 11 residues. Germline V gives CDR1 LNHDA, CDR2 SQIVND (reference sequence). This chain's CDR3 is CASTGTVEQFF.

This CDR3 reads CASRGFGGDSYEQYF. The chain employs TRBV10-2 and TRBJ2-7. This CDR3 region has 15 residues. Germline CDR1 is WSHSY and CDR2 is SAAADI.

The chain couples TRBV6-1 to TRBJ2-7. CDR1 and CDR2 from the germline V gene are MNHNS and SASEGT. The CDR3 runs to 14 residues. CDR3 amino acids: CASSELGTSYEQYF.

The chain carries TRBV20-1 and TRBJ2-1; TCRdb proposes TRBD2, but this gene call is untestable without DNA. CDR3 length equals 16 residues. Per germline, CDR1 DFQATT and CDR2 SNEGSKA (reference sequence). The chain's CDR3 is CSARASGASSYNEQFF.

The gene calls are TRBV20-1 and TRBJ2-3; lacking DNA, the TRBD1 call made by TCRdb goes unchecked. CDR3 length: 18 amino acids. Germline V gives CDR1 DFQATT, CDR2 SNEGSKA (reference sequence). CDR3 region: CSARVSPRSHSFTDTQYF.

The rearrangement joins TRBV10-3 to TRBJ2-4. In germline, CDR1 is ENHRY, CDR2 SYGVKD. The CDR3 spans 15 residues. CDR3 in amino acids: CAISESSVVEDIQYF.